A single sample gave rise to the 24 T cell receptor beta chains below, sequenced in a study of T cells in localized non-small cell lung cancer. Here immunoSEQ multiplex PCR was the method, and the copy in TCRdb shows in-frame clones only, minus some. The sample gives about 3,000 clones, approximately 28% of which show up once; less than 15% is in the top ten. This specimen consisted of lung tumor tissue, obtained before any cancer treatment. Receptors were obtained from a woman aged 35 to 69 with stage I lung adenocarcinoma.

This clone is labeled as medium-sized. The chain has TRBV6-8 and TRBJ2-7, with D possibly being TRBD1 (5 bases). This CDR3 has 12 residues. Germline lookup yields CDR1 MNHGY and CDR2 SAAAGT. V lost 8 bases, J lost 5 bases, and 13 bases lay in between. This CDR3 reads CASPTPGNEQYF. Here the CDR3 DNA reads TGTGCCAGCCCGACCCCAGGGAACGAGCAGTACTTC.

V usage is TRBV18 and J usage is TRBJ2-5, with a weak D call TRBD1 (5 bases). From germline, CDR1 is KGHSH and CDR2 LQKENI. V was pared by 6 bases and J by 3 bases, with 8 bases between. The CDR3 length is 12 residues. CDR3 sequence (DNA): TGTGCCAGCTCCCCCAGGGAAGAGACCCAGTACTTC. Amino acids: CASSPREETQYF.

V and J are TRBV6-7 and TRBJ2-7; TRBD2 might be the D (5 bases). TRBV6-7 is an ORF for which the function is uncertain. V lost 0 bases, J lost 5 bases, and 14 bases lay in between. There are 15 residues in the CDR3. DNA of the CDR3: TGTGCCAGCAGTTACTCCGAGGGAATTAGGCACGAGCAGTACTTC. Its protein product is CASSYSEGIRHEQYF.

The chain recombines TRBV19 with TRBJ2-2; D possibly corresponds to TRBD1 (6 bases). Trimming pared 5 bases from V and 0 bases from J, leaving 16 bases between. Germline V gives CDR1 LNHDA, CDR2 SQIVND (reference sequence). This CDR3 region has 17 residues. The CDR3 region is CASSVLPGHTNTGELFF. CDR3 bases: TGTGCCAGTAGTGTACTTCCGGGACACACGAACACCGGGGAGCTGTTTTTT.

This sequence joins TRBV5-1 and TRBJ2-7; 8 bases fit TRBD2. J lost 2 bases, V lost 0 bases, and 4 bases had no gene match. CDR1 and CDR2 from the germline V gene are SGHRS and YFSETQ. The CDR3 is made up of 15 amino acids. The CDR3 DNA reads as TGCGCCAGCAGCTTGGTTGGTAGCGGGGCCTACGAGCAGTACTTC. It specifies CASSLVGSGAYEQYF.

The chain employs TRBV11-3 and TRBJ2-7; 8 positions agree with TRBD2. Germline-derived CDR1 and CDR2 are SGHNT and YENEEA. V was pared by 4 bases and J by 0 bases, with 5 bases of the junction left unmatched. This CDR3 contains 15 residues. DNA for the CDR3: TGTGCCAGCAGCTCAACTAGCGGTGACTCCTACGAGCAGTACTTC. Translation: CASSSTSGDSYEQYF.

The sample holds a few counts of this clone. The CDR3 loop reads CASSDLTSGRGEQFF. For the CDR3, the DNA is TGTGCCAGCAGTGACCTAACTAGCGGGAGGGGTGAGCAGTTCTTC. This chain uses TRBV6-8 with TRBJ2-1, with 13 bases matching TRBD2. After removal of 5 bases from V and 9 bases from J, the junction contained 7 bases not matched to a gene. The CDR3 has 15 residues. Per germline, CDR1 MNHGY and CDR2 SAAAGT.

The chain recombines TRBV18 with TRBJ2-7; possible D gene TRBD1, 6 bases. This CDR3 contains 17 residues. Trimming removed 3 bases at V and 3 bases at J, with 21 bases between. The germline gives CDR1 KGHSH, CDR2 LQKENI. CDR3 sequence reads: CASSPFSGGGGHYEQYF. CDR3 bases: TGTGCCAGCTCACCTTTTTCTGGGGGCGGTGGACACTACGAGCAGTACTTC. Based on the CDR3 plus reference TRBV18 and TRBJ2-7, the full variable domain is NAGVMQNPRHLVRRRGQEARLRCSPMKGHSHVYWYRQLPEEGLKFMVYLQKENIIDESGMPKERFSAEFPKEGPSILRIQQVVRGDSAAYFCASSPFSGGGGHYEQYFGPGTRLTVT.

This clone counts as large. This rearrangement joins TRBV11-3 to TRBJ2-1; 12 positions agree with TRBD2. CDR1 SGHNT and CDR2 YENEEA come from the germline V gene. The CDR3 has 14 residues. J lost 8 bases, V lost 1 base, and 0 bases had no gene match. The CDR3 sequence: CASSLGLAGDEQFF. The CDR3 DNA reads as TGTGCCAGCAGCTTAGGACTAGCGGGAGATGAGCAGTTCTTC. Using reference TRBV11-3 and TRBJ2-1 for the parts outside the CDR3, the full variable domain is EAGVVQSPRYKIIEKKQPVAFWCNPISGHNTLYWYLQNLGQGPELLIRYENEEAVDDSQLPKDRFSAERLKGVDSTLKIQPAELGDSAVYLCASSLGLAGDEQFFGPGTRLTVL.

With regard to this clone: One junction end disagrees with the germline gene, perhaps due to a read error. This chain uses TRBV6-8 with TRBJ2-7; 7 bases are shared with TRBD2. Germline-derived CDR1 and CDR2 are MNHGY and SAAAGT. This CDR3 is built from 14 residues. In DNA form, the CDR3 reads TGTGCCATCAGTGCTGAGCGGGATCGATACGAGCAGTACTTC. It translates to CAISAERDRYEQYF.

This clone was recorded a few times. DNA of the CDR3: TGTGCCAGTAGTATAGAAGGGCCTGGGGATACGCAGTATTTT. Its protein is CASSIEGPGDTQYF. The V and J genes are TRBV19 and TRBJ2-3; D gene unclear. Germline V gives CDR1 LNHDA, CDR2 SQIVND (reference sequence). The CDR3 contains 14 residues. V dropped 0 bases and J dropped 6 bases, with 10 bases sitting between them.

This clone is medium-sized (0.01 to 0.1%). One junction end does not reproduce the germline sequence, and a read error may be involved. The rearrangement links TRBV11-3 to TRBJ2-2; TRBD1 or TRBD2 may be the D gene (6 bases each). Germline lookup yields CDR1 SGHNT and CDR2 YENEEA. The CDR3 extends over 15 amino acids. The CDR3 DNA sequence: TGTGCCAGCAGCCTAGAGGGGGGCTGGACCGGGGAGCTGTTTTTT. It translates to CASSLEGGWTGELFF.

This clone was recorded a few times. The rearrangement joins TRBV11-1 to TRBJ2-2; 9 nucleotides agree with TRBD1. J lost 7 bases, V lost 5 bases, and 8 bases had no gene match. This CDR3 has 15 amino acids. CDR1 is SGHAT, CDR2 FQDESV, per germline (reference sequence). This chain's CDR3 is CASSTRDRVVGELFF. The CDR3 DNA reads TGTGCCAGCAGCACCAGGGACAGGGTGGTCGGGGAGCTGTTTTTT.

The rearrangement joins TRBV11-3 to TRBJ2-3; D is undetermined. CDR3 size: 14 residues. V lost 4 bases and J 4 bases, leaving 12 bases between the germline ends. CDR1 is SGHNT and CDR2 is YENEEA in the germline V gene. The CDR3 coding sequence is TGTGCCAGCAGCTCCCGGACCCCACCAGATACGCAGTATTTT. It specifies CASSSRTPPDTQYF.

The rearrangement uses TRBV30 and TRBJ2-1, with 12 bases aligning to TRBD1. CDR1 and CDR2 from the germline V gene are GTSNPN and SVGIG (reference sequence). Trimming removed 7 bases from V and 8 bases from J; junction bases left unmatched: 6. The CDR3 is 13 residues long. The CDR3 DNA sequence: TGTGCCTCTACCGGGACAGGGGGCTATGAGCAGTTCTTC. Translation: CASTGTGGYEQFF.

This clone showed up just a few times. This chain links TRBV19 with TRBJ2-2; 9 bases line up with TRBD1. Germline V gives CDR1 LNHDA, CDR2 SQIVND (reference sequence). The CDR3 totals 14 residues. Unmatched junction bases numbered 5, after V lost 8 bases and J lost 4 bases. The CDR3 is CASSGTGFTGELFF. The CDR3 nucleotides are TGTGCCAGTTCCGGGACAGGGTTCACCGGGGAGCTGTTTTTT.

The chain links TRBV12-2 to TRBJ2-1. TRBV12-2 is a pseudogene locus. The CDR3 is made up of 15 amino acids. The CDR3 sequence is CAVGRITSSYNEQFF. CDR3 nucleotides: TGTGCAGTCGGACGGATTACCAGCTCCTACAATGAGCAGTTCTTC.

The chain uses TRBV28 and TRBJ1-1; D call uncertain. V dropped 2 bases and J dropped 6 bases, with 10 bases sitting between them. Germline V CDR1 and CDR2: MDHEN, SYDVKM. The CDR3 sequence is 13 residues long. The CDR3 loop reads CASSLEWYAEAFF. DNA for the CDR3: TGTGCCAGCAGTTTAGAATGGTACGCTGAAGCTTTCTTT.

The chain has TRBV2 and TRBJ2-6; perhaps TRBD1 as D (5 bases). V dropped 3 bases and J dropped 2 bases, with 11 bases sitting between them. The germline V gene encodes CDR1 SNHLY and CDR2 FYNNEI. CDR3 length: 16 residues. The CDR3 nucleotides read TGTGCCAGCAGTGACCCCACAGGAGCTGGGGCCAACGTCCTGACTTTC. Translating gives CASSDPTGAGANVLTF.

By its share, this clone is medium-sized (0.01 to 0.1%). V gene TRBV7-2 combines with J gene TRBJ2-1; D is perhaps TRBD1 or TRBD2 (5 bases each). CDR3 length: 13 amino acids. Germline V gene data show CDR1 as SGHTA and CDR2 as FQGNSA. V lost 5 bases to trimming and J lost 9 bases, with 14 bases between them. In DNA, the CDR3 is TGTGCCAGCAGCCCCAATAATGGGGGTGAGCAGTTCTTC. This gives the protein CASSPNNGGEQFF.

The V call is TRBV29-1, the J call TRBJ2-5; 8 bases map to TRBD1. J lost 2 bases, V lost 0 bases, and 5 bases had no gene match. This CDR3 has 15 amino acids. Germline V gene sequence: CDR1 SQVTM, CDR2 ANQGSEA. DNA of the CDR3: TGCAGCGTTGAAGAACGGGACAGGCGACAAGAGACCCAGTACTTC. It is translated as CSVEERDRRQETQYF.

This CDR3 is CAWSVRQGRINQPQHF. The CDR3 DNA reads TGTGCCTGGAGTGTTCGACAGGGACGTATCAATCAGCCCCAGCATTTT. V gene TRBV30 combines with J gene TRBJ1-5; TRBD1 matches at 7 bases. Losses at the gene ends were 0 bases for V and 3 bases for J; bases not matched to a gene: 8. The CDR3 totals 16 residues. The germline CDR1 and CDR2 sequences are GTSNPN and SVGIG (reference sequence).

V usage is TRBV9 and J usage is TRBJ1-4; perhaps TRBD1 as D (5 bases). The V end was cut by 5 bases, the J end by 4 bases, with 21 bases between. Germline CDR1 and CDR2: SGDLS and YYNGEE. CDR3 length: 17 amino acids. This CDR3 is CASSERGPGEFNEKLFF. DNA of the CDR3: TGTGCCAGCAGTGAAAGGGGACCGGGGGAGTTTAATGAAAAACTGTTTTTT.

The genes are TRBV6-8 and TRBJ1-4; 7 positions match TRBD1. This CDR3 has 13 residues. V shed 10 bases and J 4 bases; nucleotides not matched to a gene: 6. Germline V gene lookup returns CDR1 MNHGY and CDR2 SAAAGT. As DNA, the CDR3 is TGTGCCACCGCCGGGACAGATAATGAAAAACTGTTTTTT. Protein: CATAGTDNEKLFF.